This T cell receptor beta chain originates from a study of T cell responses to AZD1222 COVID-19 vaccine. Profiled with immunoSEQ multiplex PCR; TCRdb holds only in-frame clones, not every one. Seen here are tens of thousands of clones, 80% to 90% observed once, and the top ten hold over 25%. Germline loops: CDR1 SEHNR, CDR2 FQNEAQ (reference sequence). This CDR3 region has 16 residues. Trimming at V came to 5 bases and at J to 0 bases, leaving 7 bases not matched to a gene. A note on this clone: Its target is unknown.

General study results and limits: Across spike, vaccine-associated CD4 TCRs were found, dominant at 160-218 and 743-854. Repertoire collection took place solely once the T cell response had peaked.

The chain employs TRBV7-9 and TRBJ2-3, with 8 positions matching TRBD2. This TCR derives from an adult who received the AZD1222 COVID-19 vaccine. The sequences come from peripheral blood, collected 28 days after the second AZD1222 dose. In DNA, the CDR3 is TGTGCCAGCAGCCCCCGGGGGGGCGGGAGCACAGATACGCAGTATTTT. As protein: CASSPRGGGSTDTQYF.